These 3 T cell receptor beta chains were all obtained from the same sample, sequenced in a study of T-cell reconstitution after alpha-beta-depleted transplantation in children. Unique molecular identifiers were built into the TCRbeta library. TCRdb independently ran MiXCR on the PCR reads; one entry per CDR3 protein. The profile shows 380,000 or so distinct CDR3 sequences, approximately 12% of them singletons. The source material was PBMCs, sampled from the stem cell graft. These TCRs come from a human donor who donated a stem cell graft to a child with Fanconi anemia.

This clonotype has just a few counts. The chain uses TRBV3-1 and TRBJ2-1; 8 nucleotides align to TRBD2. Germline assignment: CDR1 LGHDT and CDR2 YNNKEL (reference sequence). Trimming cost V 3 bases and J 0 bases; bases outside gene matches: 7. CDR3 length equals 17 residues. The CDR3 loop is CASSQPRGGSSYNEQFF. The CDR3 nucleotides are TGTGCCAGCAGCCAGCCCCGGGGGGGGAGCTCCTACAATGAGCAGTTCTTC.

This clonotype has a handful of counts. V gene TRBV7-8 combines with J gene TRBJ2-5, with D unclear. The CDR3 is 14 residues long. CDR1 SGHVS and CDR2 FQNEAQ come from the germline V gene. Trimming took off 1 base at V and 2 bases at J, with 8 bases between the two ends. CDR3 DNA: TGTGCCAGCAGCTTAGTAACAGATCAAGAGACCCAGTACTTC. This codes for CASSLVTDQETQYF. Filled out from reference TRBV7-8 and TRBJ2-5, the complete variable domain reads GAGVSQSPRYKVAKRGQDVALRCDPISGHVSLFWYQQALGQGPEFLTYFQNEAQLDKSGLPSDRFFAERPEGSVSTLKIQRTQQEDSAVYLCASSLVTDQETQYFGPGTRLLVL.

V gene TRBV6-2 or TRBV6-3 combines with J gene TRBJ1-1; D is ambiguous. Trimming removed 11 bases from V and 7 bases from J, with 17 bases in between. Per the germline V gene, CDR1 is MNHEY and CDR2 is SVGEGT. The CDR3 is 12 amino acids. This chain's CDR3 is CASSDPTDEAFF. In nucleotides, the CDR3 is TGTGCCTCATCCGACCCAACCGATGAAGCTTTCTTT.